Listed below are T cell receptor beta chains from one sample, sequenced in a study of blood T cell repertoires in COVID-19. Libraries were prepared by immunoSEQ multiplex PCR; TCRdb keeps only in-frame clonotypes and omits some of them. Counted here are some 87,000 clones, roughly 82% occurring once; the ten biggest clones make up about 20%. Material for sequencing was peripheral blood. The receptors were sampled from a woman of 80 years or more with active or convalescent COVID-19. The CDR3 runs from the conserved cysteine through the conserved F or W. Each record gives: D gene, clone size, V gene, J gene, CDR3 DNA, CDR3 protein. D genes are given only for firm matches. Clone size, where shown, is once, few, many, or a class for clones that have expanded.

D gene: TRBD2; clone size: .; V gene: TRBV7-2; J gene: TRBJ2-7; CDR3 DNA: TGTGCCAGCAGCTTAATGGCGGGGGGGCCCCACGAGCAGTACTTC; CDR3 protein: CASSLMAGGPHEQYF
D gene: .; clone size: once; V gene: TRBV19; J gene: TRBJ1-3; CDR3 DNA: TGTGCCAGTAGTATTATATCTGGAAACACCATATATTTT; CDR3 protein: CASSIISGNTIYF
D gene: .; clone size: .; V gene: TRBV10-3; J gene: TRBJ1-5; CDR3 DNA: TGTGCCATCAGTGAGTCGGCACAGGGCAATCAGCCCCAGCATTTT; CDR3 protein: CAISESAQGNQPQHF
D gene: TRBD2; clone size: .; V gene: TRBV18; J gene: TRBJ2-1; CDR3 DNA: TGTGCCAGCTCACGGGGGGGGTCGAATGAGCAGTTCTTC; CDR3 protein: CASSRGGSNEQFF
D gene: TRBD1; clone size: .; V gene: TRBV7-2; J gene: TRBJ1-2; CDR3 DNA: TGTGCCAGTACTACAGGGGGCGCGGATGGCTACACCTTC; CDR3 protein: CASTTGGADGYTF
D gene: .; clone size: few; V gene: TRBV4-3; J gene: TRBJ1-2; CDR3 DNA: TGCGCCAGCAGCCAAGATTTGGGGGGACCTTATTCCTTC; CDR3 protein: CASSQDLGGPYSF
D gene: TRBD2; clone size: .; V gene: TRBV4-3; J gene: TRBJ2-1; CDR3 DNA: TGCGCCAGCAGCCAAGATATGGTAGCGGGGAACTCCTACAATGAGCAGTTCTTC; CDR3 protein: CASSQDMVAGNSYNEQFF
D gene: TRBD1; clone size: .; V gene: TRBV19; J gene: TRBJ2-3; CDR3 DNA: TGTGCCAGTAGTATGAGTTGGGACAGGCCTAGCACAGATACGCAGTATTTT; CDR3 protein: CASSMSWDRPSTDTQYF
D gene: TRBD2; clone size: once; V gene: TRBV6-6; J gene: TRBJ2-3; CDR3 DNA: TGTGCCAGCAACCTAGCGGGGGGAAAAGATACGCAGTATTTT; CDR3 protein: CASNLAGGKDTQYF
D gene: TRBD1; clone size: .; V gene: TRBV10-3; J gene: TRBJ2-7; CDR3 DNA: TGTGCCATCAGATCTGACAGGGGGCTGAACGAGCAGTACTTC; CDR3 protein: CAIRSDRGLNEQYF
D gene: .; clone size: .; V gene: TRBV18; J gene: TRBJ2-7; CDR3 DNA: TGTGCCAGCTCACCAATACAGAGCTCCTACGAGCAGTACTTC; CDR3 protein: CASSPIQSSYEQYF
D gene: .; clone size: .; V gene: TRBV7-3; J gene: TRBJ2-3; CDR3 DNA: TGTGCCAGCAGCTTAGAACAGGGAACAGATACGCAGTATTTT; CDR3 protein: CASSLEQGTDTQYF
D gene: TRBD1; clone size: .; V gene: TRBV28; J gene: TRBJ1-4; CDR3 DNA: TGTGCCAGCAGGCACCGGGACAGCGGTCGTGAAAAACTGTTTTTT; CDR3 protein: CASRHRDSGREKLFF
D gene: .; clone size: .; V gene: TRBV7-6; J gene: TRBJ1-6; CDR3 DNA: TGTGCCAGCAGCTCCGAGGACAGCCCAAATTCACCCCTCCACTTT; CDR3 protein: CASSSEDSPNSPLHF
D gene: .; clone size: .; V gene: TRBV7-6; J gene: TRBJ2-2; CDR3 DNA: TGTGCCAGCAGCCCCATGGTGACTCACACCGGGGAGCTGTTTTTT; CDR3 protein: CASSPMVTHTGELFF
D gene: .; clone size: medium-sized; V gene: TRBV11-2; J gene: TRBJ1-3; CDR3 DNA: TGTGCCAGCAGCGTAGCTGCCAGCTCTGGAAACACCATATATTTT; CDR3 protein: CASSVAASSGNTIYF
D gene: TRBD1; clone size: many; V gene: TRBV2; J gene: TRBJ1-5; CDR3 DNA: TGTGCCAGCAGGGAGGGGGCTGGCAATCAGCCCCAGCATTTT; CDR3 protein: CASREGAGNQPQHF
D gene: TRBD1; clone size: .; V gene: TRBV28; J gene: TRBJ1-5; CDR3 DNA: TGTGCCAGCAACGTAGGAGGGACAGAGGTTCAGCCCCAGCATTTT; CDR3 protein: CASNVGGTEVQPQHF
D gene: .; clone size: .; V gene: TRBV28; J gene: TRBJ2-7; CDR3 DNA: TGTGCCAGCAGTTTATTCGGAACGGGGAAGGACGAGCAGTACTTC; CDR3 protein: CASSLFGTGKDEQYF
D gene: .; clone size: .; V gene: TRBV2; J gene: TRBJ2-1; CDR3 DNA: TGTGCCAGCAGTGAAAGGCAGGCCTCCTACAATGAGCAGTTCTTC; CDR3 protein: CASSERQASYNEQFF
D gene: .; clone size: .; V gene: TRBV3-1/TRBV3-2; J gene: TRBJ2-3; CDR3 DNA: TGTGCCAGCAGCCAAGTTTACACAGATACGCAGTATTTT; CDR3 protein: CASSQVYTDTQYF
D gene: .; clone size: .; V gene: TRBV19; J gene: TRBJ1-5; CDR3 DNA: TGTGCCAGTGTTTATAGCAATCAGCCCCAGCATTTT; CDR3 protein: CASVYSNQPQHF
D gene: TRBD1; clone size: .; V gene: TRBV6-5; J gene: TRBJ1-2; CDR3 DNA: TGTGCCAGCAGTTACCGACAGGGGACCTATGGCTACACCTTC; CDR3 protein: CASSYRQGTYGYTF
D gene: .; clone size: few; V gene: TRBV7-9; J gene: TRBJ1-3; CDR3 DNA: TGTGCCAGCAGCCCACAGGGCTCCAGTGGAAACACCATATATTTT; CDR3 protein: CASSPQGSSGNTIYF
D gene: TRBD1; clone size: .; V gene: TRBV25-1; J gene: TRBJ2-2; CDR3 DNA: TGTGCCAGCAGTGAATATATGGACAGGGGGCTTTTCGGGGAGCTGTTTTTT; CDR3 protein: CASSEYMDRGLFGELFF
D gene: TRBD1; clone size: few; V gene: TRBV2; J gene: TRBJ1-1; CDR3 DNA: TGTGCCAGCAGTGAAGGGGACAGGGGGGGTGAAGCTTTCTTT; CDR3 protein: CASSEGDRGGEAFF
D gene: TRBD1; clone size: .; V gene: TRBV5-1; J gene: TRBJ1-6; CDR3 DNA: TGCGCCAGCAGCTTGACCCCAAAGGGGGCAGGTAATTCACCCCTCCACTTT; CDR3 protein: CASSLTPKGAGNSPLHF
D gene: .; clone size: many; V gene: TRBV4-1; J gene: TRBJ1-3; CDR3 DNA: TGCGCCAGCAGCCAAGACCCCCGCTCTGGAAACACCATATATTTT; CDR3 protein: CASSQDPRSGNTIYF
D gene: TRBD1; clone size: once; V gene: TRBV2; J gene: TRBJ1-4; CDR3 DNA: TGTGCCAGCCGACAGGGGGTAGTCGAAAAACTGTTTTTT; CDR3 protein: CASRQGVVEKLFF
D gene: .; clone size: .; V gene: TRBV12-3/TRBV12-4; J gene: TRBJ1-1; CDR3 DNA: TGTGCCAGCAGTTTAGTCCGGGAGTCTGAAGCTTTCTTT; CDR3 protein: CASSLVRESEAFF
D gene: .; clone size: .; V gene: TRBV28; J gene: TRBJ1-2; CDR3 DNA: TGTGCCAGCTCTTACAGGGTCCGTTATGGCTACACCTTC; CDR3 protein: CASSYRVRYGYTF
D gene: TRBD1; clone size: .; V gene: TRBV20-1; J gene: TRBJ1-1; CDR3 DNA: TGCAGTGCGCTGACAGGGATCGGAGCTTTCTTT; CDR3 protein: CSALTGIGAFF
D gene: .; clone size: .; V gene: TRBV10-3; J gene: TRBJ1-1; CDR3 DNA: TGTGCCATCAGGGGAGCCGGAAAGGTGAACACTGAAGCTTTCTTT; CDR3 protein: CAIRGAGKVNTEAFF
D gene: .; clone size: .; V gene: TRBV7-6; J gene: TRBJ1-3; CDR3 DNA: TGTGCCAGCAGCCCTAAGACATTTCTGAACACCATATATTTT; CDR3 protein: CASSPKTFLNTIYF
D gene: .; clone size: .; V gene: TRBV12-3/TRBV12-4; J gene: TRBJ1-5; CDR3 DNA: TGTGCCAGCAGTTTACGGGGGGATCAGCCCCAGCATTTT; CDR3 protein: CASSLRGDQPQHF
D gene: TRBD2; clone size: .; V gene: TRBV15; J gene: TRBJ2-7; CDR3 DNA: TGTGCCACCAGTACGCTAGCGGGGGCCCCCTACGAGCAGTACTTC; CDR3 protein: CATSTLAGAPYEQYF
D gene: .; clone size: .; V gene: TRBV6-6; J gene: TRBJ1-5; CDR3 DNA: TGTGCCAGCAGTTACTCCGGGAGCAATCAGCCCCAGCATTTT; CDR3 protein: CASSYSGSNQPQHF
D gene: .; clone size: .; V gene: TRBV30; J gene: TRBJ1-2; CDR3 DNA: TGTGCCTGGTCCTTCCCAACAGCCTATGGCTACACCTTC; CDR3 protein: CAWSFPTAYGYTF